Below, one T cell receptor beta chain is given with its context. The data were produced by immunoSEQ multiplex PCR, yet TCRdb's version contains in-frame clones alone and is incomplete. Of 120,000 to 150,000 clones listed, approximately 80% are singletons. These data originate in a study of blood T cell repertoires in COVID-19. This TCR was recovered from a man in his sixties with active or convalescent COVID-19. Material: peripheral blood.

The CDR3 bases are TGCGCCAGCAGCCAAGGACTAGCGGGTCCTAGGGGGAATGAGCAGTTCTTC. Its protein product is CASSQGLAGPRGNEQFF. The rearrangement joins TRBV4-3 to TRBJ2-1, with 10 nucleotides matching TRBD2. With 1 base clipped from V and 7 bases from J, the junction kept 10 bases outside the gene matches. This CDR3 is 17 amino acids long. The germline V gene has CDR1 LGHNA and CDR2 YSLEER.